The rows below give T cell receptor beta chains drawn from one sample of a study of monozygotic twins with inflammatory bowel disease. TCRdb reprocessed the 5' RACE reads and keeps a single row for each CDR3 protein, giving no DNA. The sample table includes a few hundred thousand distinct CDR3 sequences. Sequenced sample: blood. The receptors derive from a human donor with ulcerative colitis or Crohn's disease, or a healthy co-twin of an affected twin (not recorded which). Each CDR3 is given with its conserved first and last residue.

V: TRBV29-1
J: TRBJ2-5
length: 14
CDR3: CSVSPSDYRETQYF

V: TRBV29-1
J: TRBJ1-2
length: 13
CDR3: CSVETGYNYGYTF

V: TRBV5-1
J: TRBJ2-1
length: 15
CDR3: CASSPRDARESEQFF

V: TRBV5-1
J: TRBJ2-4
length: 19
CDR3: CASSPGTSGGLLAKNIQYF

V: TRBV6-2/TRBV6-3
J: TRBJ2-2
length: 18
CDR3: CASSLAGKGGGFTGELFF

V: TRBV12-3/TRBV12-4
J: TRBJ2-3
length: 16
CDR3: CASSSPRGPSTDTQYF

V: TRBV6-2/TRBV6-3
J: TRBJ1-1
length: 16
CDR3: CASSYDRGQLNTEAFF

V: TRBV5-1
J: TRBJ1-4
length: 17
CDR3: CASSLASAGYGDEKLFF

V: TRBV18
J: TRBJ1-1
length: 14
CDR3: CASSPIGGGTEAFF

V: TRBV5-1
J: TRBJ2-7
length: 13
CDR3: CASSFQGADEQYF

V: TRBV11-3
J: TRBJ2-1
length: 14
CDR3: CASSSPGTGVEQFF

V: TRBV6-2/TRBV6-3
J: TRBJ1-5
length: 14
CDR3: CASSYDGVGQPQHF

V: TRBV12-5
J: TRBJ2-7
length: 14
CDR3: CASGFMTGRYEQYF

V: TRBV7-2
J: TRBJ1-5
length: 16
CDR3: CASSSHVGGGNQPQHF

V: TRBV7-2
J: TRBJ2-3
length: 16
CDR3: CASSFGQARGWYTQYF

V: TRBV6-2/TRBV6-3
J: TRBJ2-7
length: 16
CDR3: CASRNPGHTDSYEQYF

V: TRBV7-3
J: TRBJ2-5
length: 17
CDR3: CASSSYPDVPGVETQYF

V: TRBV28
J: TRBJ2-5
length: 16
CDR3: CASSSTGTGGLETQYF

V: TRBV6-1
J: TRBJ1-1
length: 14
CDR3: CASSRSTANTEAFF

V: TRBV6-1
J: TRBJ2-5
length: 15
CDR3: CASRQSQGTQETQYF

V: TRBV7-3
J: TRBJ2-1
length: 17
CDR3: CASQASGGARSYNEQFF

V: TRBV29-1
J: TRBJ2-7
length: 12
CDR3: CSVEVSGLSEYF

V: TRBV20-1
J: TRBJ1-4
length: 13
CDR3: CSADRISSEKLFF

V: TRBV5-1
J: TRBJ2-1
length: 14
CDR3: CASVRQGEDNEQFF

V: TRBV12-3/TRBV12-4
J: TRBJ1-1
length: 14
CDR3: CASSPRDGTTEAFF

V: TRBV5-1
J: TRBJ1-1
length: 14
CDR3: CASSSQGGTAEAFF

V: TRBV7-2
J: TRBJ1-4
length: 16
CDR3: CASSRPGEGYGEKLFF

V: TRBV7-9
J: TRBJ1-4
length: 12
CDR3: CASQDVNEKLFF

V: TRBV29-1
J: TRBJ2-7
length: 13
CDR3: CSVVGGGAYEQYF

V: TRBV10-3
J: TRBJ2-1
length: 17
CDR3: CAISEPKGTELVHEQFF

V: TRBV3-1
J: TRBJ2-3
length: 16
CDR3: CASSQEVGVGTDTQYF

V: TRBV14
J: TRBJ2-2
length: 15
CDR3: CAGSQVTGRVGELFF

V: TRBV5-1
J: TRBJ2-3
length: 15
CDR3: CASSRGGTSTDTQYF

V: TRBV12-3/TRBV12-4
J: TRBJ1-1
length: 15
CDR3: CASSPWTGVNTEAFF

V: TRBV6-5
J: TRBJ2-1
length: 14
CDR3: CASSYEGQYNEQFF

V: TRBV5-6
J: TRBJ2-7
length: 15
CDR3: CASTLRGGDAYEQYF

V: TRBV18
J: TRBJ1-1
length: 14
CDR3: CASSPLFGLAEAFF

V: TRBV12-3/TRBV12-4
J: TRBJ2-5
length: 16
CDR3: CGSGWTSGGPGETQYF

V: TRBV4-1
J: TRBJ1-5
length: 15
CDR3: CASSQAGTVNQPQHF

V: TRBV7-9
J: TRBJ2-5
length: 15
CDR3: CASSLTPRSRETQYF

V: TRBV12-3/TRBV12-4
J: TRBJ1-6
length: 14
CDR3: CASRTGTGGSPLHF

V: TRBV7-2
J: TRBJ2-7
length: 15
CDR3: CASSLGKGGLYEQYF